Listed below are T cell receptor beta chains from one sample, sequenced in a study of neurological immune-mediated disorders. TCRdb fed the 5' RACE reads into MiXCR, producing one record per CDR3 protein. The repertoire holds some 26,000 distinct CDR3 sequences, with over 3% as singletons. The sequencing sample was made of PBMCs. The receptors originated from a woman aged 25 to 39 with multiple sclerosis. The CDR3 runs from the conserved cysteine through the conserved F or W. Each record gives: V gene, J gene, clone size, D gene, CDR3 protein, CDR3 DNA. A D gene is named only where the DNA matches it firmly. Clone size, where shown, is once, few, many, or a class for clones that have expanded.

v_call: TRBV15; j_call: TRBJ2-7; clone_size: many; d_call: NA; cdr3_aa: CATSRQGNYEQYF; cdr3_nt: TGTGCCACCAGCCGTCAGGGTAACTACGAGCAGTACTTC
v_call: TRBV6-5; j_call: TRBJ2-7; clone_size: many; d_call: TRBD2; cdr3_aa: CASSYAGLADYEQYF; cdr3_nt: TGTGCCAGCAGTTACGCGGGACTAGCAGACTACGAGCAGTACTTC
v_call: TRBV12-3/TRBV12-4; j_call: TRBJ2-3; clone_size: many; d_call: TRBD2; cdr3_aa: CASSLVGGRADTQYF; cdr3_nt: TGTGCCAGCAGTTTGGTGGGAGGGCGGGCAGATACGCAGTATTTT
v_call: TRBV4-3; j_call: TRBJ1-3; clone_size: NA; d_call: NA; cdr3_aa: CASSQDLVTVSGNTIYF; cdr3_nt: TGCGCCAGCAGCCAAGATTTAGTTACCGTATCTGGAAACACCATATATTTT
v_call: TRBV20-1; j_call: TRBJ1-1; clone_size: many; d_call: TRBD1; cdr3_aa: CRDRGLGTEAFF; cdr3_nt: TGCAGAGACAGGGGGCTGGGCACTGAAGCTTTCTTT
v_call: TRBV5-6; j_call: TRBJ2-5; clone_size: NA; d_call: NA; cdr3_aa: CASRSWLQETQYF; cdr3_nt: TGTGCCAGCAGGTCGTGGCTCCAAGAGACCCAGTACTTC
v_call: TRBV6-5; j_call: TRBJ1-1; clone_size: many; d_call: TRBD1; cdr3_aa: CASRNDRGLRNTEAFF; cdr3_nt: TGTGCCAGCAGAAATGACAGGGGGCTTCGGAACACTGAAGCTTTCTTT
v_call: TRBV12-3/TRBV12-4; j_call: TRBJ2-2; clone_size: many; d_call: TRBD2; cdr3_aa: CASSFGGGVTGELFF; cdr3_nt: TGTGCCAGCAGTTTCGGCGGGGGAGTCACCGGGGAGCTGTTTTTT
v_call: TRBV27; j_call: TRBJ1-1; clone_size: many; d_call: NA; cdr3_aa: CASSLLGGGTEAFF; cdr3_nt: TGTGCCAGCAGTCTCCTTGGGGGGGGCACTGAAGCTTTCTTT
v_call: TRBV5-1; j_call: TRBJ2-7; clone_size: many; d_call: NA; cdr3_aa: CASSLSLTNEQYF; cdr3_nt: TGCGCCAGCAGCTTGTCCCTTACGAACGAGCAGTACTTC